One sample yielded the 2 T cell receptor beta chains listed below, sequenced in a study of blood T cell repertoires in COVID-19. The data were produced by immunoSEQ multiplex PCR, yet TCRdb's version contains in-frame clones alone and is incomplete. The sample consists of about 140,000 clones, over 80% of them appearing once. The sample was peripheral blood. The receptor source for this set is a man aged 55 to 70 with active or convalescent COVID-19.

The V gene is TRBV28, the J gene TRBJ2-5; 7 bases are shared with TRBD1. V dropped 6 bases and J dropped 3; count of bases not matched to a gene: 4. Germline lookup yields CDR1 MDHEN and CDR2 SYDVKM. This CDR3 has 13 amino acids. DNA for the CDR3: TGTGCCAGCAGGGGACAGACCAAAGAGACCCAGTACTTC. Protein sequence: CASRGQTKETQYF. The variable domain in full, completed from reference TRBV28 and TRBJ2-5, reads DVKVTQSSRYLVKRTGEKVFLECVQDMDHENMFWYRQDPGLGLRLIYFSYDVKMKEKGDIPEGYSVSREKKERFSLILESASTNQTSMYLCASRGQTKETQYFGPGTRLLVL.

The CDR3: CASSWDIQRPQHF. The CDR3 DNA is TGCGCCAGCAGCTGGGACATCCAACGGCCCCAGCATTTT. The J gene is TRBJ1-5, the V gene TRBV4-1, with D possibly being TRBD1 (6 bases). V lost 5 bases and J 9 bases, leaving 14 bases between the germline ends. This CDR3 is built from 13 residues. Germline assignment: CDR1 MGHRA and CDR2 YSYEKL.